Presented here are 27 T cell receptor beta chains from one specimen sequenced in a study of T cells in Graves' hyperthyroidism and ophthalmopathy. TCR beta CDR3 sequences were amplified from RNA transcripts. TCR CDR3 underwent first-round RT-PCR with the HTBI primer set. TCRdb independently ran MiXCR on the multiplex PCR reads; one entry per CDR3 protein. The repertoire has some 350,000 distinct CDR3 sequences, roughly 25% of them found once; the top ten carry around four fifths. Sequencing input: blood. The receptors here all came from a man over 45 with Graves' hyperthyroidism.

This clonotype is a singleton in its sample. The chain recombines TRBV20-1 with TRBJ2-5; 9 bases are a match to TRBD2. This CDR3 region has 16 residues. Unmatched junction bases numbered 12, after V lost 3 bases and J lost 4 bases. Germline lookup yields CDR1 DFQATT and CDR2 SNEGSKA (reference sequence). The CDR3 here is CSASRDGREGPETQYF. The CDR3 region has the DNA TGCAGTGCTAGTAGGGATGGGCGGGAGGGCCCAGAGACCCAGTACTTC.

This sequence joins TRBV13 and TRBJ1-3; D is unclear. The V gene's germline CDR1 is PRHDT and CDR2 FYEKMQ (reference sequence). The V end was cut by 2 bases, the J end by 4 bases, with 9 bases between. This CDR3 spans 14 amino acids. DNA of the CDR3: TGTGCCAGCAGCTTAAGGTCTCTCGGAAACACCATATATTTT. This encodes CASSLRSLGNTIYF.

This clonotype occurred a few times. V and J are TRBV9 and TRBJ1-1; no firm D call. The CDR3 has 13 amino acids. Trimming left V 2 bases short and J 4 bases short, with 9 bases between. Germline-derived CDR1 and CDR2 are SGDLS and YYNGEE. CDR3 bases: TGTGCCAGCAGCGTTTATCTGACCACTGAAGCTTTCTTT. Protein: CASSVYLTTEAFF. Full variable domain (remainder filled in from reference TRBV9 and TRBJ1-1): DSGVTQTPKHLITATGQRVTLRCSPRSGDLSVYWYQQSLDQGLQFLIQYYNGEERAKGNILERFSAQQFPDLHSELNLSSLELGDSALYFCASSVYLTTEAFFGQGTRLTVV.

CDR3 sequence reads: CASSRGGASNQPQHF. The CDR3 DNA reads as TGTGCCAGTAGTAGGGGGGGAGCTAGCAATCAGCCCCAGCATTTT. J is TRBJ1-5 and V is TRBV19; weak D call: TRBD1 (5 bases). The CDR3 has 15 residues. V gave up 4 bases and J gave up 0 bases, with 10 bases separating them. Germline lookup yields CDR1 LNHDA and CDR2 SQIVND (reference sequence).

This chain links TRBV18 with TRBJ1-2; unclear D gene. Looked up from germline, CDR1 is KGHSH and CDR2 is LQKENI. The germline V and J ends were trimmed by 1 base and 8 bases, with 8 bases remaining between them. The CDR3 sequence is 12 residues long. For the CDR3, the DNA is TGTGCCAGCTCACCACAGGCCTACGGCTACACCTTC. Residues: CASSPQAYGYTF.

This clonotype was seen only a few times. CDR3 sequence reads: CASSVARTSGRVNEQFF. The DNA for the CDR3 is TGTGCCAGCAGCGTAGCTCGGACTAGCGGGAGGGTCAATGAGCAGTTCTTC. V gene TRBV3-1 combines with J gene TRBJ2-1, with 15 bases identical to TRBD2. The CDR3 is made up of 17 amino acids. V lost 5 bases and J lost 6; bases outside the gene matches: 8. CDR1 and CDR2 (germline): LGHDT, YNNKEL (reference sequence).

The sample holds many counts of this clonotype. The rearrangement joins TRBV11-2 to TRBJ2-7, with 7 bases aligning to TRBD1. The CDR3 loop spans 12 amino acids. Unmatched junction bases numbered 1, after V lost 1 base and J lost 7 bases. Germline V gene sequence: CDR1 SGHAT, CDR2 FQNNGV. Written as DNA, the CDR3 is TGTGCCAGCAGCTTAGGACAGGGTGAGCAGTACTTC. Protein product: CASSLGQGEQYF. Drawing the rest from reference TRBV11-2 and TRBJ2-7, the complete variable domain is EAGVAQSPRYKIIEKRQSVAFWCNPISGHATLYWYQQILGQGPKLLIQFQNNGVVDDSQLPKDRFSAERLKGVDSTLKIQPAKLEDSAVYLCASSLGQGEQYFGPGTRLTVT.

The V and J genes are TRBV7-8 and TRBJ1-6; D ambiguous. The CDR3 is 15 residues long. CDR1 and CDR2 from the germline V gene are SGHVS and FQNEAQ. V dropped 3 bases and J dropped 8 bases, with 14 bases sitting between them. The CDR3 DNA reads TGTGCCAGCAGCTTGGGCCTCATCTGGGATTCACCCCTCCACTTT. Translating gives CASSLGLIWDSPLHF.

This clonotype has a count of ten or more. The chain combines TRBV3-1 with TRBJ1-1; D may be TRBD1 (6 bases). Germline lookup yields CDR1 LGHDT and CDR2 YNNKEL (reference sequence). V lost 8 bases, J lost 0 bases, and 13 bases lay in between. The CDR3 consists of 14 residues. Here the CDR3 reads CASQSRGLNTEAFF. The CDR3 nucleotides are TGTGCCAGCCAATCCAGGGGCTTGAACACTGAAGCTTTCTTT. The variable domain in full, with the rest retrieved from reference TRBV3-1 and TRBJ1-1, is DTAVSQTPKYLVTQMGNDKSIKCEQNLGHDTMYWYKQDSKKFLKIMFSYNNKELIINETVPNRFSPKSPDKAHLNLHINSLELGDSAVYFCASQSRGLNTEAFFGQGTRLTVV.

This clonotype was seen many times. Written as DNA, the CDR3 is TGTGCCAGCAGCCTTGAGGGTAGCGGGATGAAACCTAGCACAGATACGCAGTATTTT. Its translation is CASSLEGSGMKPSTDTQYF. The chain combines TRBV2 with TRBJ2-3, with 8 bases that match TRBD2. The J segment lost 0 bases and the V segment lost 6 bases, leaving 17 bases of the junction unmatched. This CDR3 contains 19 residues. Germline CDR1 is SNHLY and CDR2 is FYNNEI. The whole variable domain, filled in from reference TRBV2 and TRBJ2-3, reads EPEVTQTPSHQVTQMGQEVILRCVPISNHLYFYWYRQILGQKVEFLVSFYNNEISEKSEIFDDQFSVERPDGSNFTLKIRSTKLEDSAMYFCASSLEGSGMKPSTDTQYFGPGTRLTVL.

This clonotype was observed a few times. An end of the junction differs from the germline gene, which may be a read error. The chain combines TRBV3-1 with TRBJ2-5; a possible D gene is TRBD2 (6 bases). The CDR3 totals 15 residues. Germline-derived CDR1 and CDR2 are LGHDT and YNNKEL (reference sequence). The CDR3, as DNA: TGCGCCAGCAGTGAGTCTGGGACTTCACAAGAGACCCAGTACTTC. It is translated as CASSESGTSQETQYF.

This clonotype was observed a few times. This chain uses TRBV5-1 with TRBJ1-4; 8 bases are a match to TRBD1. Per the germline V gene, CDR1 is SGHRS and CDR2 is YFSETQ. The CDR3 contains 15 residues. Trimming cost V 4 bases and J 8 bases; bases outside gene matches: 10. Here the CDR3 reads CASSGSGTGGEKLFF. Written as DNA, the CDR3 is TGCGCCAGCAGCGGATCCGGGACAGGAGGCGAAAAACTGTTTTTT.

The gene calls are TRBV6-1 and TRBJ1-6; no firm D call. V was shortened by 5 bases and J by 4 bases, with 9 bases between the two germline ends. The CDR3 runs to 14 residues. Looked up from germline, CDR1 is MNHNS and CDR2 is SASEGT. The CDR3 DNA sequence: TGTGCCAGCAGTAACAGTGCATATAATTCACCCCTCCACTTT. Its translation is CASSNSAYNSPLHF.

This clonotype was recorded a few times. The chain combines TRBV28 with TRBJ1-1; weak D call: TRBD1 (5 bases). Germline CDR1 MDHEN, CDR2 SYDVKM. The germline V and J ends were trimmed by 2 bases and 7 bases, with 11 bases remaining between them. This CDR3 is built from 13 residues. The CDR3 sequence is CASSLPGVNEAFF. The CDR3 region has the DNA TGTGCCAGCAGTTTACCGGGGGTTAATGAAGCTTTCTTT.

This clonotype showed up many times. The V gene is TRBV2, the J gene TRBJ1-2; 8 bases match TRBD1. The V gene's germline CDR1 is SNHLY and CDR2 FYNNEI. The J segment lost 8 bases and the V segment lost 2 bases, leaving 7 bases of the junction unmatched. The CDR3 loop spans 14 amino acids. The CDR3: CASSESPGGIGYTF. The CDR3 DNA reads TGTGCCAGCAGTGAATCCCCAGGGGGCATAGGCTACACCTTC.

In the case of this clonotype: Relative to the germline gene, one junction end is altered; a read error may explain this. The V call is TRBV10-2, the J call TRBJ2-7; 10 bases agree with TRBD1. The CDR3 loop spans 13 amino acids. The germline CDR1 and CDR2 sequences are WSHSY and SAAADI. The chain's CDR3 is CDSLDRGRYEQYF. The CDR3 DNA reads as TGCGACAGCCTGGACAGGGGGAGGTACGAGCAGTACTTC.

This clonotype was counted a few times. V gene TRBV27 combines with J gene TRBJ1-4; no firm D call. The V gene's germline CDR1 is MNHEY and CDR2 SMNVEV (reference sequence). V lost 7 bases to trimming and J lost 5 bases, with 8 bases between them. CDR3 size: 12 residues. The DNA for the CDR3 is TGTGCCAGCAAGGTGACGAATGAAAAACTGTTTTTT. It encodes CASKVTNEKLFF.

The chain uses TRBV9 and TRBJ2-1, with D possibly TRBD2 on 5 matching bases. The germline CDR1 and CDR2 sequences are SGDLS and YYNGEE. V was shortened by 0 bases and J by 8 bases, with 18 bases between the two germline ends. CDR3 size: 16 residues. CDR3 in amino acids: CASSVGTSSVRDEQFF. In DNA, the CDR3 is TGTGCCAGCAGCGTAGGAACTAGTTCCGTCCGCGATGAGCAGTTCTTC.

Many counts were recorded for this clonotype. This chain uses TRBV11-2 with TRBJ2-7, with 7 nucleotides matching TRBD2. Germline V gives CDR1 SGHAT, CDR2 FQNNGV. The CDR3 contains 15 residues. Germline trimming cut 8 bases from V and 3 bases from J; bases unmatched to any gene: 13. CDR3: CASRRWGGLNYEQYF. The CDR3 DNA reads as TGTGCCAGCCGACGGTGGGGAGGGTTGAACTACGAGCAGTACTTC.

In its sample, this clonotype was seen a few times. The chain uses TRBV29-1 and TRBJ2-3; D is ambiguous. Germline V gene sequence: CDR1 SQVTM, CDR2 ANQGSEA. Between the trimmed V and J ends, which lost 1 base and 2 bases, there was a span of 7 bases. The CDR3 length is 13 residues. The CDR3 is CSVEVRNTDTQYF. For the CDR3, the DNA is TGCAGCGTTGAAGTCCGGAACACAGATACGCAGTATTTT.

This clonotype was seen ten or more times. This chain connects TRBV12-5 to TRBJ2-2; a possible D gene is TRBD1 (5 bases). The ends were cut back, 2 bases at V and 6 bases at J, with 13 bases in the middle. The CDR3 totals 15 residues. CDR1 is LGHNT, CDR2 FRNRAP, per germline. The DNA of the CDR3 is TGTGCTAGTGGTTTGCGCATGCAGGGCCCCGGGGAGCTGTTTTTT. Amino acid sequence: CASGLRMQGPGELFF.

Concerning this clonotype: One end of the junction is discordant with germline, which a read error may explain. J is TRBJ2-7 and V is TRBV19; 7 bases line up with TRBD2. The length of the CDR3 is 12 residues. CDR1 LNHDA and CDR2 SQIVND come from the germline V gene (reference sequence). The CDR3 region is CVSSPSGGEQYF. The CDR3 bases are TGTGTCAGTAGTCCCTCGGGGGGCGAGCAGTACTTC. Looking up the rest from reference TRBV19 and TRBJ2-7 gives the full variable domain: DGGITQSPKYLFRKEGQNVTLSCEQNLNHDAMYWYRQDPGQGLRLIYYSQIVNDFQKGDIAEGYSVSREKKESFPLTVTSAQKNPTAFYLCVSSPSGGEQYFGPGTRLTVT.

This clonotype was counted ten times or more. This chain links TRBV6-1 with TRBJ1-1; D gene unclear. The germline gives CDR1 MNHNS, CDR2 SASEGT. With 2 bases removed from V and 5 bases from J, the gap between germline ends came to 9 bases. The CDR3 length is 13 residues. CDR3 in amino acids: CASSELQMTEAFF. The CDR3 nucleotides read TGTGCCAGCAGTGAACTCCAGATGACTGAAGCTTTCTTT.

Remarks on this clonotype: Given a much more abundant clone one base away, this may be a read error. CDR3 sequence: CSAIDSIRQGPTEAFF. CDR3 sequence (DNA): TGCAGTGCTATAGACTCTATTCGACAGGGACCCACTGAAGCTTTCTTT. The chain combines TRBV20-1 with TRBJ1-1; 7 bases match TRBD1. Germline loops: CDR1 DFQATT, CDR2 SNEGSKA (reference sequence). The CDR3 contains 16 residues. The junction had 15 bases not matched to a gene; V was cut back by 4 bases and J by 4 bases.

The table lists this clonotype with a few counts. The CDR3 nucleotides read TGTGCCAGCAGCTTTGGAATCAGGCGGGACAATGAGCAGTTCTTC. Protein product: CASSFGIRRDNEQFF. The chain joins TRBV7-9 to TRBJ2-1; a possible D gene is TRBD2 (5 bases). This CDR3 comprises 15 residues. Germline V CDR1 and CDR2: SEHNR, FQNEAQ (reference sequence). V lost 3 bases to trimming and J lost 5 bases, with 14 bases between them.

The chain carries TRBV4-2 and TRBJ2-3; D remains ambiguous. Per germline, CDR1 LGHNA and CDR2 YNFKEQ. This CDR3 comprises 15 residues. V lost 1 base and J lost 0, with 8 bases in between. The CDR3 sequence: CASSQVVGSTDTQYF. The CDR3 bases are TGTGCCAGCAGCCAAGTGGTGGGAAGCACAGATACGCAGTATTTT.

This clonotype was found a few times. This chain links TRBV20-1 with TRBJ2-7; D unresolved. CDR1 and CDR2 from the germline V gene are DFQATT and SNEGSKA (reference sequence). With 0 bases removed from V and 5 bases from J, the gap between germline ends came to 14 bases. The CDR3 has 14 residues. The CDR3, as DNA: TGCAGTGCTAGAGATAGCAGAGTCGGGCACGAGCAGTACTTC. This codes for CSARDSRVGHEQYF.